What follows are 2 T cell receptor beta chains derived from one specimen sequenced in a study of T-cell reconstitution after alpha-beta-depleted transplantation in children. A library of TCRbeta sequences, prepared with unique molecular identifiers, was generated. TCRdb processed the PCR reads anew with MiXCR; each CDR3 protein has one entry. The sample has 70,000 to 95,000 distinct CDR3 sequences, roughly an eighth seen once; the top ten hold over 11%. Sample: PBMCs from the stem cell graft donor, taken from the stem cell graft. The receptors here all came from a human donor who donated a stem cell graft to a child with inherited bone marrow failure.

The chain combines TRBV11-2 with TRBJ2-1; TRBD2 agrees at 14 bases. The CDR3 runs to 19 residues. CDR1 is SGHAT, CDR2 FQNNGV, per germline. The V and J ends lost 5 bases and 2 bases, in that order; junction bases with no gene match: 11. The CDR3 loop is CASSHRGLAGGITYNEQFF. CDR3 DNA sequence: TGTGCCAGCAGCCATAGAGGACTAGCGGGGGGAATAACCTACAATGAGCAGTTCTTC.

DNA for the CDR3: TGTGCCAGCAGCGTAGATGCAAGCCCCGGGGAGCTGTTTTTT. Protein product: CASSVDASPGELFF. The chain recombines TRBV9 with TRBJ2-2, with D unclear. This CDR3 comprises 14 residues. Trimming removed 0 bases at V and 6 bases at J, with 9 bases between. From germline, CDR1 is SGDLS and CDR2 YYNGEE.